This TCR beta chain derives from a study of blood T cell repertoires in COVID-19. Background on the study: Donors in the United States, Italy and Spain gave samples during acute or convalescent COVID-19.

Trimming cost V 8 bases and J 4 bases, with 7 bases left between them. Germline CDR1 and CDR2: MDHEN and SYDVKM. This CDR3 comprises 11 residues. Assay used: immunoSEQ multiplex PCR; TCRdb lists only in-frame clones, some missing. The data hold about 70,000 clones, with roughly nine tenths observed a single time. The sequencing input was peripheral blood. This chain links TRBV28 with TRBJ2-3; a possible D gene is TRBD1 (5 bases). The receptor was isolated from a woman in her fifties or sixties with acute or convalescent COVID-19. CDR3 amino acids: CASQGSDTQYF. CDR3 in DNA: TGTGCCAGCCAGGGCTCAGATACGCAGTATTTT.